This is a list of T cell receptor beta chains from one sample in a study of technical replicates of blood from a handful of donors. Profiled with immunoSEQ multiplex PCR; TCRdb holds only in-frame clones, not every one. The data hold over 70,000 clones, with 90% to 97% observed a single time. The sequenced material came from T cells isolated from PBMCs. Receptors originate from a human donor in good health. The CDR3 runs from the conserved cysteine through the conserved F or W. The D gene is left open where the match is weak. Expanded clones get a size class; other rows say once, few or many, or leave the size out.

NA	TRBV5-1	TRBJ2-1	TRBD1	CASSLSRTGGFQFF	TGCGCCAGCAGCTTGAGCCGCACAGGGGGCTTTCAGTTCTTC
NA	TRBV9	TRBJ1-3	NA	CASSETQGSGNTIYF	TGTGCCAGCAGCGAAACCCAGGGTTCTGGAAACACCATATATTTT
NA	TRBV7-9	TRBJ1-1	NA	CASRGASTEAFF	TGTGCCAGCCGGGGGGCGAGTACTGAAGCTTTCTTT
NA	TRBV19	TRBJ2-5	TRBD2	CASTGGGRETQYF	TGTGCCAGTACTGGGGGGGGGAGAGAGACCCAGTACTTC
NA	TRBV30	TRBJ1-1	NA	CAWSDAAEDTEAFF	TGTGCCTGGAGCGATGCCGCTGAGGACACTGAAGCTTTCTTT
NA	TRBV29-1	TRBJ2-3	TRBD2	CSVEVGSLSSGRADYPDTQYF	TGCAGCGTTGAAGTGGGGTCCTTATCGAGCGGGAGGGCCGACTACCCAGATACGCAGTATTTT
NA	TRBV2	TRBJ2-7	NA	CASSDGTYYEQYF	TGTGCCAGCAGTGATGGGACTTATTACGAGCAGTACTTC
NA	TRBV2	TRBJ1-1	NA	CASRANTEAFF	TGTGCCAGCAGGGCGAACACTGAAGCTTTCTTT
NA	TRBV27	TRBJ1-1	TRBD1	CASSSRGRPTEAFF	TGTGCCAGCTCGTCCAGGGGGCGCCCCACTGAAGCTTTCTTT
NA	TRBV11-2	TRBJ1-3	TRBD1	CASSLGQASGNTIYF	TGTGCCAGCAGCCTCGGACAGGCCTCTGGAAACACCATATATTTT
NA	TRBV13	TRBJ2-7	NA	CASSPRRDSYYEQYF	TGTGCCAGCAGCCCCCGCAGGGACTCCTACTACGAGCAGTACTTC
NA	TRBV18	TRBJ1-5	NA	CASSPQGPIGSQHF	TGTGCCAGCTCACCACAGGGGCCGATTGGGTCCCAGCATTTT
NA	TRBV27	TRBJ2-7	NA	CASSASTGRLLVEQYF	TGTGCCAGCAGCGCTTCGACGGGTCGCCTCTTAGTCGAGCAGTACTTC
NA	TRBV28	TRBJ2-3	TRBD1	CASSGDRGMRTDTQYF	TGTGCCAGCAGCGGCGACAGGGGAATGAGGACAGATACGCAGTATTTT
NA	TRBV10-3	TRBJ2-7	TRBD2	CAIGRTSGSGYEQYF	TGTGCCATCGGGAGGACGAGCGGGAGTGGGTACGAGCAGTACTTC
NA	TRBV25-1	TRBJ1-2	NA	CASSTGLYGYTF	TGTGCCAGCAGTACCGGGTTGTATGGCTACACCTTC
NA	TRBV7-9	TRBJ1-5	NA	CASSLAQGWPQHF	TGTGCCAGCAGCTTAGCGCAGGGGTGGCCCCAGCATTTT
NA	TRBV5-1	TRBJ2-7	NA	CASSLEGHGPSYEQYF	TGCGCCAGCAGCTTGGAGGGGCACGGCCCCTCCTACGAGCAGTACTTC
NA	TRBV13	TRBJ2-7	TRBD2	CASSLVGWQREINSYEQYF	TGTGCCAGCAGCTTAGTGGGTTGGCAGCGGGAGATAAACTCCTACGAGCAGTACTTC
once	TRBV5-1	TRBJ2-1	TRBD2	CASSLMTSGSREQFF	TGCGCCAGCAGCTTGATGACTAGCGGGAGTCGGGAGCAGTTCTTC
NA	TRBV7-8	TRBJ1-1	NA	CASRKSRLNTEAFF	TGTGCCAGCAGAAAGAGCAGGCTGAACACTGAAGCTTTCTTT
NA	TRBV6-5	TRBJ1-2	NA	CASSSTPQRGENGYTF	TGTGCCAGCAGTTCCACCCCTCAGCGGGGGGAGAATGGCTACACCTTC
few	TRBV7-9	TRBJ1-4	NA	CASSLNRPDEKLFF	TGTGCCAGCAGCTTAAACAGGCCGGATGAAAAACTGTTTTTT
NA	TRBV7-3	TRBJ2-7	TRBD2	CASSPTSGGSEQYF	TGTGCCAGCAGTCCCACTAGCGGGGGGAGTGAGCAGTACTTC
NA	TRBV6-5	TRBJ2-5	NA	CASSRGRGETQYF	TGTGCCAGCAGTAGGGGGAGGGGGGAGACCCAGTACTTC
NA	TRBV5-1	TRBJ2-1	TRBD1	CASSLAHPGQGDNEQFF	TGCGCCAGCAGCCTAGCGCACCCGGGACAGGGGGACAATGAGCAGTTCTTC
NA	TRBV15	TRBJ2-1	TRBD2	CATSGQPRGLGGGAQFF	TGTGCCACCAGCGGCCAACCCCGGGGTCTAGGCGGGGGTGCGCAGTTCTTC
NA	TRBV5-1	TRBJ1-1	TRBD1	CASSPGQGFTEAFF	TGCGCCAGCAGCCCGGGACAGGGGTTCACTGAAGCTTTCTTT
NA	TRBV7-3	TRBJ2-1	NA	CASSPGLAPYNEQFF	TGTGCCAGCAGCCCGGGTTTGGCCCCCTACAATGAGCAGTTCTTC
NA	TRBV5-4	TRBJ1-3	TRBD1	CASTYLGTGSGNTIYF	TGTGCCAGCACGTACCTAGGGACAGGGAGTGGAAACACCATATATTTT
NA	TRBV27	TRBJ2-5	TRBD2	CASSSMAGGTQYF	TGTGCCAGCAGTTCGATGGCGGGAGGGACCCAGTACTTC
NA	TRBV7-2	TRBJ1-2	NA	CASSLAMTELYGYTF	TGTGCCAGCAGCTTAGCCATGACAGAATTGTATGGCTACACCTTC
NA	TRBV6-5	TRBJ2-1	NA	CASSYSSVIHNEQFF	TGTGCCAGCAGTTACTCCTCGGTTATCCACAATGAGCAGTTCTTC
NA	TRBV28	TRBJ2-5	NA	CASTQTLASRETQYF	TGTGCCAGCACCCAAACCCTAGCGTCGAGGGAGACCCAGTACTTC
NA	TRBV19	TRBJ1-1	NA	CASSRDTEAFF	TGTGCCAGTAGCAGGGACACTGAAGCTTTCTTT
NA	TRBV7-8	TRBJ2-7	NA	CASSSKRVYYEQYF	TGTGCCAGCAGCTCTAAGCGGGTATACTACGAGCAGTACTTC
once	TRBV30	TRBJ1-1	NA	CAWSVRRGAEAFF	TGTGCCTGGAGCGTTAGGCGGGGGGCTGAAGCTTTCTTT
NA	TRBV29-1	TRBJ2-7	NA	CSVEVLDRPYEQYF	TGCAGCGTTGAAGTCCTAGACAGACCCTACGAGCAGTACTTC
NA	TRBV29-1	TRBJ2-5	TRBD2	CSVEGVAGGTGYGTQYF	TGCAGCGTTGAAGGGGTCGCGGGAGGGACTGGTTATGGGACCCAGTACTTC
NA	TRBV4-1	TRBJ1-2	NA	CASSQDGEEDYYGYTF	TGCGCCAGCAGCCAAGATGGAGAGGAAGACTACTATGGCTACACCTTC
once	TRBV7-9	TRBJ2-7	NA	CASSAHGQGTYEQYF	TGTGCCAGCAGCGCCCATGGGCAGGGAACCTACGAGCAGTACTTC
NA	TRBV10-3	TRBJ2-7	TRBD1	CAIRGQTGPSYEQYF	TGTGCCATCAGAGGGCAGACAGGGCCATCCTACGAGCAGTACTTC
NA	TRBV15	TRBJ2-3	TRBD2	CATSRALAGGLDTQYF	TGTGCCACCAGCAGGGCCTTAGCGGGAGGGCTAGATACGCAGTATTTT
NA	TRBV6-1	TRBJ1-1	NA	CASSDWIARVF	TGTGCCAGCAGTGATTGGATTGCGCGGGTATTT
NA	TRBV11-1	TRBJ2-1	NA	CASSSGRLSSYNEQFF	TGTGCCAGCAGTAGTGGGAGGTTAAGCTCCTACAATGAGCAGTTCTTC
NA	TRBV7-7	TRBJ2-5	NA	CASSFGAGLGETQYF	TGTGCTAGCAGCTTCGGCGCGGGGCTGGGGGAGACCCAGTACTTC
NA	TRBV29-1	TRBJ2-1	TRBD2	CSGVSGRGGPEQFF	TGCAGCGGTGTAAGCGGGAGGGGTGGGCCTGAGCAGTTCTTC
NA	TRBV4-1	TRBJ2-6	NA	CASSQEANWRFSGANVLTF	TGCGCCAGCAGCCAAGAGGCAAATTGGAGATTCTCTGGGGCCAACGTCCTGACTTTC
once	TRBV7-8	TRBJ2-3	TRBD1	CASSLPGQGTDTQYF	TGTGCCAGCAGTTTACCGGGACAGGGCACAGATACGCAGTATTTT
once	TRBV7-6	TRBJ2-7	TRBD1	CASSLAGTGYEQYF	TGTGCCAGCAGCTTAGCCGGGACAGGGTACGAGCAGTACTTC
once	TRBV5-1	TRBJ2-5	TRBD1	CASSLGGTGLQETQYF	TGCGCCAGCAGCTTGGGGGGGACAGGCTTACAAGAGACCCAGTACTTC
NA	TRBV19	TRBJ2-7	NA	CASSEGLEGEQYF	TGTGCCAGTAGCGAGGGATTAGAGGGCGAGCAGTACTTC
NA	TRBV2	TRBJ1-1	NA	CASSVRGNTEAFF	TGTGCCAGCAGTGTTAGGGGGAACACTGAAGCTTTCTTT
NA	TRBV7-8	TRBJ2-1	TRBD2	CASSSKPGLAINEQFF	TGTGCCAGCAGCTCGAAGCCGGGACTAGCGATCAATGAGCAGTTCTTC
NA	TRBV6-1	TRBJ1-6	NA	CASSEARHSYNSPLHF	TGTGCCAGCAGTGAAGCCAGGCACTCCTATAATTCACCCCTCCACTTT